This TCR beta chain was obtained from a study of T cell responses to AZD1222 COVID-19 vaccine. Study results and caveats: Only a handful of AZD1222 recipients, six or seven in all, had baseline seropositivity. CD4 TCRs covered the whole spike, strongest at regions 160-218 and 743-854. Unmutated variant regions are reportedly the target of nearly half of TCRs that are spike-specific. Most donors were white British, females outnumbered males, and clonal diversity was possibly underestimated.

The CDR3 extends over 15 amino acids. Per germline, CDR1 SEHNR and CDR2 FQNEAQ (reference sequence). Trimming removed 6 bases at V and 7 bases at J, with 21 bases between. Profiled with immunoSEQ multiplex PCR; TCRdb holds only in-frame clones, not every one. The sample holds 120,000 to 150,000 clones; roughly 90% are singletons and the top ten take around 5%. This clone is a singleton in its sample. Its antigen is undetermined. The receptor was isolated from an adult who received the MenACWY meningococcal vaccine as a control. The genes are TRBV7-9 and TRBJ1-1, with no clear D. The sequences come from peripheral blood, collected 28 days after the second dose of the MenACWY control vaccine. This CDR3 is CASRRRAEGFGEAFF. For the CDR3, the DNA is TGTGCCAGCAGACGGAGGGCAGAAGGGTTCGGTGAAGCTTTCTTT.